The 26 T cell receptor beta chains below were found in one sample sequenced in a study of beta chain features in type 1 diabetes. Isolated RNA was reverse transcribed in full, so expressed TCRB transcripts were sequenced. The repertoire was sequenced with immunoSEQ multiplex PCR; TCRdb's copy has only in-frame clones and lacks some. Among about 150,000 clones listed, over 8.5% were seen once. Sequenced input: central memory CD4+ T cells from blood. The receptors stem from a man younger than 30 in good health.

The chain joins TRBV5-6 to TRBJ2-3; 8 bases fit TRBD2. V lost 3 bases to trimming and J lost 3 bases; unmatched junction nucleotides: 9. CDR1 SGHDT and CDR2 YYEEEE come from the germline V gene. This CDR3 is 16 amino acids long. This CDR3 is CASSSPGGGRTDTQYF. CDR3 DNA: TGTGCCAGCAGCTCCCCCGGGGGGGGCAGGACAGATACGCAGTATTTT.

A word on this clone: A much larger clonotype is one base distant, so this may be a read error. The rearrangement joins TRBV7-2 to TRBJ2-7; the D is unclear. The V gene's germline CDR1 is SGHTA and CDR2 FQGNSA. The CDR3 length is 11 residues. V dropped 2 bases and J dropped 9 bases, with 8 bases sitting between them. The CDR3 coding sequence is TGTGCCAGCAGCTTATTCCACGGGCAGTACTTC. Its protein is CASSLFHGQYF.

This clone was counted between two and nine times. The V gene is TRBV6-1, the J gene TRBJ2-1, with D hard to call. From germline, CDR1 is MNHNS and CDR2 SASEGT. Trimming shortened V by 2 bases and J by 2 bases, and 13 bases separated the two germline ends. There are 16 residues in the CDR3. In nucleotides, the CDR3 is TGTGCCAGCAGTGAATATTTTACAAATACCTACAATGAGCAGTTCTTC. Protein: CASSEYFTNTYNEQFF.

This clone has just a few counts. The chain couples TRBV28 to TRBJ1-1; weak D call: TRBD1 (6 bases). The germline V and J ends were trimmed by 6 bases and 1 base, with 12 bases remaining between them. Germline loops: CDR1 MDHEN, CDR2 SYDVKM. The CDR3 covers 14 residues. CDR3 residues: CASRLQGKNTEAFF. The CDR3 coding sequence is TGTGCCAGCAGACTACAGGGAAAGAACACTGAAGCTTTCTTT. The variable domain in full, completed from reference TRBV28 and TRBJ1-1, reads DVKVTQSSRYLVKRTGEKVFLECVQDMDHENMFWYRQDPGLGLRLIYFSYDVKMKEKGDIPEGYSVSREKKERFSLILESASTNQTSMYLCASRLQGKNTEAFFGQGTRLTVV.

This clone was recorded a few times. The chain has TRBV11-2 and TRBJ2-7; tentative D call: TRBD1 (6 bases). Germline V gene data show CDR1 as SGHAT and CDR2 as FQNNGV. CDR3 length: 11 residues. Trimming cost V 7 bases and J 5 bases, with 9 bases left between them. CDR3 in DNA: TGTGCCAGCAACAGGGACCACGAGCAGTACTTC. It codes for CASNRDHEQYF.

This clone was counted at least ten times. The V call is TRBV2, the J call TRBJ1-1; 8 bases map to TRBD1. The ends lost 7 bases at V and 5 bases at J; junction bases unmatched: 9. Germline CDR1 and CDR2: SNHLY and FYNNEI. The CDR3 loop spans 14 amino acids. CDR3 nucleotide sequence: TGTGCCAGCAAATTACAGGGGGATAGGACTGAAGCTTTCTTT. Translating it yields CASKLQGDRTEAFF.

The CDR3 coding sequence is TGCAGTGGGGACAGAGGCGACGAGCAGTACTTC. Translating it yields CSGDRGDEQYF. The chain has TRBV20-1 and TRBJ2-7; TRBD1 matches at 7 bases. Trimming at V came to 7 bases and at J to 5 bases, leaving 5 bases not matched to a gene. The CDR3 is 11 residues long. CDR1 is DFQATT and CDR2 is SNEGSKA in the germline V gene (reference sequence).

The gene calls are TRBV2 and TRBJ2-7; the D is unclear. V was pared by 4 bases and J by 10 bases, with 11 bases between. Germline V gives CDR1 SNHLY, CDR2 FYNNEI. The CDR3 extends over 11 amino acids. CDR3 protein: CASSVGNQQYF. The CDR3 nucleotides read TGTGCCAGCAGTGTGGGAAACCAACAGTACTTC.

The CDR3 here is CASSSLAFSYEQYF. For the CDR3, the DNA is TGTGCCAGCAGTTCCTTAGCGTTCTCCTACGAGCAGTACTTC. The chain links TRBV28 to TRBJ2-7; possible D gene TRBD2, 5 bases. This CDR3 spans 14 amino acids. Trimming took off 4 bases at V and 0 bases at J, with 10 bases between the two ends. Germline assignment: CDR1 MDHEN and CDR2 SYDVKM.

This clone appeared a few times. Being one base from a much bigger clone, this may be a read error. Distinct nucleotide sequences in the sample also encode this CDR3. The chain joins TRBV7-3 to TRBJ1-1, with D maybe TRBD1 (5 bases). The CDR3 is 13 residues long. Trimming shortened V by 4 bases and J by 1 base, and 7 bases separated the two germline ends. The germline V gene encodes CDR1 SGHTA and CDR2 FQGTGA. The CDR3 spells CASSSQENTEAFF. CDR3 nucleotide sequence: TGTGCCAGCAGCTCACAGGAGAACACTGAAGCTTTCTTT. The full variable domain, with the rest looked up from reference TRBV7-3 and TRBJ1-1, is GAGVSQTPSNKVTEKGKYVELRCDPISGHTALYWYRQSLGQGPEFLIYFQGTGAADDSGLPNDRFFAVRPEGSVSTLKIQRTERGDSAVYLCASSSQENTEAFFGQGTRLTVV.

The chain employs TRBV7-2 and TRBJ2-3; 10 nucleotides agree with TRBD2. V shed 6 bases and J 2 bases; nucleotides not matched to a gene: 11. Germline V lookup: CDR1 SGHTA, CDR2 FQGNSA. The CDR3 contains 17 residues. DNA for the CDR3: TGTGCCAGCAGTGCATTGATACTAGCGGGAAACACAGATACGCAGTATTTT. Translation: CASSALILAGNTDTQYF.

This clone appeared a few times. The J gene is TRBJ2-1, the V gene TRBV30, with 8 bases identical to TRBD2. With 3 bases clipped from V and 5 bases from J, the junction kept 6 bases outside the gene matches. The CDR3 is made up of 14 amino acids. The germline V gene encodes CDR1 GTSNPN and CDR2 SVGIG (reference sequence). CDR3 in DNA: TGTGCCTGGAGGGCAGCGGGGGCACACAATGAGCAGTTCTTC. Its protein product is CAWRAAGAHNEQFF.

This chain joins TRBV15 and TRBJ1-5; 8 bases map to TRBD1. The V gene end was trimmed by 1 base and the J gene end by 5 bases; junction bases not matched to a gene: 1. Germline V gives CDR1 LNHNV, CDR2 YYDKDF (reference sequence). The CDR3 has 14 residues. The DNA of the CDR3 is TGTGCCACCAGCAGAGCAGGGGGCGATCAGCCCCAGCATTTT. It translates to CATSRAGGDQPQHF. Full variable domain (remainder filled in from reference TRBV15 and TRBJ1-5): DAMVIQNPRYQVTQFGKPVTLSCSQTLNHNVMYWYQQKSSQAPKLLFHYYDKDFNNEADTPDNFQSRRPNTSFCFLDIRSPGLGDTAMYLCATSRAGGDQPQHFGDGTRLSIL.

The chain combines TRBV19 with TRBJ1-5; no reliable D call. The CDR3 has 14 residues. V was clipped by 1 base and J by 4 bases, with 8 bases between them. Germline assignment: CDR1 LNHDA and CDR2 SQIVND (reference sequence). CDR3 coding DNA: TGTGCCAGTAGTATAGGATTGCCTAATCAGCCCCAGCATTTT. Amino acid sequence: CASSIGLPNQPQHF.

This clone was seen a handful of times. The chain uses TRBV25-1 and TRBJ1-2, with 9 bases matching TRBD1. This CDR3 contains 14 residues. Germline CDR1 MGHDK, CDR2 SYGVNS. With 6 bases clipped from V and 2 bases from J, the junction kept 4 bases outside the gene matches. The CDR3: CASRATGGNYGYTF. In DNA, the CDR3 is TGTGCCAGCAGAGCGACAGGGGGGAACTATGGCTACACCTTC.

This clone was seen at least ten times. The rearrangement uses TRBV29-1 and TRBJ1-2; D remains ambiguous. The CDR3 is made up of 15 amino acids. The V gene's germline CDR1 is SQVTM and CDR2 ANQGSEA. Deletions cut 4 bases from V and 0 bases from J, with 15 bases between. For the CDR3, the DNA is TGCAGCGTTGGACAAGCGCCTATATCTAACTATGGCTACACCTTC. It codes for CSVGQAPISNYGYTF.

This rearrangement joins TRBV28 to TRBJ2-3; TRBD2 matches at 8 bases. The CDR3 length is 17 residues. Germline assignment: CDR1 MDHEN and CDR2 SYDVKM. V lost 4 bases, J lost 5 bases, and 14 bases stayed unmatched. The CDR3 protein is CASSSFTVGGVKDTQYF. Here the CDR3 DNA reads TGTGCCAGCAGTTCTTTCACCGTCGGGGGGGTGAAAGATACGCAGTATTTT.

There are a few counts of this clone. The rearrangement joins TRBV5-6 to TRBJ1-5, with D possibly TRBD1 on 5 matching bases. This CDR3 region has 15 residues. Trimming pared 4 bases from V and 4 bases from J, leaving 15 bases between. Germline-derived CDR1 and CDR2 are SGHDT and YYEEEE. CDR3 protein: CASSRSGGRNQPQHF. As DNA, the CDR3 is TGTGCCAGCAGCCGTTCTGGGGGAAGAAATCAGCCCCAGCATTTT.

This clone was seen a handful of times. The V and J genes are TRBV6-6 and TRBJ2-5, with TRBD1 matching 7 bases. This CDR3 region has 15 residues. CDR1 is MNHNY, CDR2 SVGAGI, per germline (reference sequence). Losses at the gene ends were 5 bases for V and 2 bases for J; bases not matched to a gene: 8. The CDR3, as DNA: TGTGCCAGCAGTCCCAGGGGGACGTGGCAAGAGACCCAGTACTTC. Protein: CASSPRGTWQETQYF.

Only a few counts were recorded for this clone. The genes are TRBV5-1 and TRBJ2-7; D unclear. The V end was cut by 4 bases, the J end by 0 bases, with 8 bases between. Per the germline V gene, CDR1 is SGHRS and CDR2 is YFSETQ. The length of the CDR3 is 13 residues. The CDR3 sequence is CASSSGSSYEQYF. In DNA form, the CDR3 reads TGCGCCAGCAGCAGTGGATCCTCCTACGAGCAGTACTTC.

CDR3 protein: CASRDRDYEQYF. For the CDR3, the DNA is TGTGCCAGCAGGGACCGGGACTACGAGCAGTACTTC. V is TRBV6-5 and J is TRBJ2-7; tentatively, D is TRBD2 (5 bases). CDR3 length: 12 residues. Germline CDR1 reads MNHEY; CDR2 reads SVGAGI. Trimming pared 6 bases from V and 3 bases from J, leaving 9 bases between.

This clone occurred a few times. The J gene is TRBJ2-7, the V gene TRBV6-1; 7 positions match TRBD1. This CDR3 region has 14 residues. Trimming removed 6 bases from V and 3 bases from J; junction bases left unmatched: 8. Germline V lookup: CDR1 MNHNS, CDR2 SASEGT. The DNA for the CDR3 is TGTGCCAGCAGCCCCAGACAGGGCCTCTACGAGCAGTACTTC. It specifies CASSPRQGLYEQYF.

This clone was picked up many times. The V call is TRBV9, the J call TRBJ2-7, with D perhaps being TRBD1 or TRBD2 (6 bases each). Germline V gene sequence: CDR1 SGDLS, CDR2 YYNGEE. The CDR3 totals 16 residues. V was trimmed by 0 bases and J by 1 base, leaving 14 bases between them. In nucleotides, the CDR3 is TGTGCCAGCAGCGTAGCTCCGGGGGCGCGGTCCTACGAGCAGTACTTC. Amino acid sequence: CASSVAPGARSYEQYF.

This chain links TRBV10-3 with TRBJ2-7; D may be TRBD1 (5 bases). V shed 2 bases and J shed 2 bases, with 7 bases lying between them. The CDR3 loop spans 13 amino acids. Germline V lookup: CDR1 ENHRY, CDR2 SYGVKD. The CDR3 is CAISETGAYEQYF. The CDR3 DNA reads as TGTGCCATCAGTGAGACAGGAGCCTACGAGCAGTACTTC.

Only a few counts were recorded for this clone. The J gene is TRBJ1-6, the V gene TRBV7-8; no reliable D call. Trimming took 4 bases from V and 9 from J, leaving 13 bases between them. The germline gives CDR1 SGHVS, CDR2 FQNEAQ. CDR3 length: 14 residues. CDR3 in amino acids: CASSYRELGSPLHF. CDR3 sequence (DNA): TGTGCCAGCAGCTACCGGGAGCTCGGTTCACCCCTCCACTTT.

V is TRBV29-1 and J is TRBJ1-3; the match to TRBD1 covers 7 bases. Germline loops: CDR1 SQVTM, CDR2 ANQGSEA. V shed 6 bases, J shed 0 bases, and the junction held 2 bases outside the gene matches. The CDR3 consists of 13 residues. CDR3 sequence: CSVQGSSGNTIYF. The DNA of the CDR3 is TGCAGCGTACAGGGGAGCTCTGGAAACACCATATATTTT.